This T cell receptor (beta chain) was recovered during a study of T cells in Graves' hyperthyroidism and ophthalmopathy (dated by TCRdb to between 2018 and 2020). Regarding the research as a whole: Peripheral blood was sampled at the time of initial diagnosis, prior to any treatment. To identify TCR V-J signatures that set the groups apart, the researchers used a discovery cohort of 100 patients, made up of 43 with Graves' ophthalmopathy and about 60 with stable Graves' hyperthyroidism. Whether ophthalmopathy could be predicted prospectively was tested in an independent validation cohort made up of 18 to 20 hyperthyroidism patients plus 17 patients who later progressed to ophthalmopathy. For training and testing, the roughly 97 patients in the discovery cohort were randomly divided in a 7:3 ratio. The study also compared thyroid tissue and blood T-cell repertoires from a handful of Graves' hyperthyroidism patients. After sampling, hyperthyroidism patients received methimazole starting at 30 mg daily, and ophthalmopathy patients received high-dose intravenous methylprednisolone. According to the paper, TCR Vbeta CDR3 sequencing was carried out on about 140 peripheral blood samples, which came from 40 to 45 ophthalmopathy, approximately 72 hyperthyroidism and approximately 17 progressor patients.

Counted from cysteine to phenylalanine, this CDR3 has 16 amino acids. Only CDR3 DNA is held: 48 bases, read in frame from base 1. CDR1 is given as ENHRY and CDR2 as SYGVKD, both from the germline V gene. Trimming removed 2 bases from V and 5 bases from J, leaving 17 bases between the germline ends. The TCR beta CDR3 regions were amplified from RNA transcripts. The TCR CDR3 was subjected to a first round of RT-PCR using the HTBI primer set and the Qiagen OneStep RT-PCR kit. Libraries were constructed in a second round of multiplex PCR, after which size selection and purification were performed. Paired-end sequencing of the libraries was performed with 100 bp reads on an Illumina HiSeq2000. In the original analysis: SOAPnuke was used to process the raw data, removing reads that contained adapters or uncalled bases, had a mean Phred below 15, or lacked an exact match to the constant primer or identifier. COPE v1.2.5 was used to merge the high-quality paired reads, and each unique nucleotide sequence was defined as a clonotype. MiTCR v1.1 was used to align clonotypes to the IMGT TRBV, TRBD and TRBJ reference segments. Analysis was restricted to V-J combinations with a frequency above 0.0001, which covered just over 98% of repertoires. The TCS score was defined as the ratio of F50 (clonal expansion) to E x V (chaos), calculated using BLOSUM62-based TCRdist between CDR3 peptides within each V-J. Welch's t-statistics and random forest reduced roughly 530 V-J features to around 14, which were used in a naive Bayes classifier (R e1071). Using fastp at Q25 and MiXCR, TCRdb reprocessed the public reads and kept productive beta chains. Identical CDR3 protein sequences are pooled into one entry, listed with their most common genes and DNA. TCRdb's processing, not the study's, gives the V and J calls here. This sample lists about 560,000 distinct CDR3 sequences; approximately 14% were detected once. Under 8% of the sample belongs to the ten largest clones.

This clonotype showed up many times. Its target antigen remains unknown. No much larger clone exists at a distance of one base, and base qualities are not known. Points the paper makes about the study in general: During validation, the model predicted progression to ophthalmopathy a median of approximately six months ahead of onset, with just under 71% sensitivity and under 85% specificity. Sample size was not statistically predetermined, and blinding of investigators to group allocation was not performed. Blood samples also contained most of the expanded thyroid clonotypes (frequency above 0.001), which suggests that blood repertoires may reflect thyroid immune responses. A model built on a 13 V-J signature distinguished ophthalmopathy from stable hyperthyroidism, reaching 87.88% sensitivity and 81.08% specificity in cross-validation and 80%/75% in testing.

Stable Graves' hyperthyroidism was defined as no progression to ophthalmopathy during 18 months of follow-up. Hyperthyroidism patients were aged 18 to 65 years and newly diagnosed, with disease duration of less than 2 months. The study excluded patients with uncontrolled infections, other autoimmune diseases, pregnancy or lactation. Diagnoses were established on the basis of clinical symptoms, serum thyroxine and TRAb, thyroid ultrasound, and orbital computed tomography. PBMCs were isolated from 10 ml of fresh peripheral blood by Ficoll-Paque density gradient centrifugation. Total RNA was extracted with Trizol reagent, and quality was checked on an Agilent 2100 Bioanalyzer.

The clonotype originates from a woman younger than 45 with Graves' hyperthyroidism. The V gene is TRBV10-3 and the J gene is TRBJ2-3; the best D guess is TRBD2, with 6 bases matching. The sequencing input was blood. The CDR3 is CAISEEERVTLDTQYF. The bases are TGTGCCATCAGTGAGGAGGAGCGGGTAACCTTAGATACGCAGTATTTT.